Shown below are 28 T cell receptor beta chains from a single sample sequenced in a study of blood T cell repertoires in COVID-19. Libraries were prepared by immunoSEQ multiplex PCR; TCRdb keeps only in-frame clonotypes and omits some of them. Here the sample spans 390,000 or so clones, 70% to 90% being singletons. Sequenced: peripheral blood. These receptors were collected from a woman in her thirties with COVID-19, enrolled during active disease.

The chain employs TRBV28 and TRBJ2-6, with 8 bases aligning to TRBD1. The CDR3 contains 19 residues. The ends lost 3 bases at V and 2 bases at J; junction bases unmatched: 12. CDR1 is MDHEN, CDR2 SYDVKM, per germline. CDR3 sequence: CASSFVFAGGRAGANVLTF. The DNA of the CDR3 is TGTGCCAGCAGTTTTGTGTTCGCAGGGGGCCGAGCTGGGGCCAACGTCCTGACTTTC.

The J gene is TRBJ1-6, the V gene TRBV27, with D perhaps matching TRBD1 (5 bases). The germline V and J ends were trimmed by 5 bases and 7 bases, with 15 bases remaining between them. Germline assignment: CDR1 MNHEY and CDR2 SMNVEV (reference sequence). The CDR3 spans 15 residues. CDR3 bases: TGTGCCAGCAGTACCCGGGACTCTCGGAATTCACCCCTCCACTTT. Protein sequence: CASSTRDSRNSPLHF.

The CDR3 sequence: CAIGRGAGEKLFF. DNA of the CDR3: TGTGCCATTGGTCGGGGGGCGGGCGAAAAACTGTTTTTT. This chain links TRBV2 with TRBJ1-4, with D possibly being TRBD1 (6 bases). Trimming removed 10 bases from V and 8 bases from J, with 17 bases in between. Germline loops: CDR1 SNHLY, CDR2 FYNNEI. The CDR3 extends over 13 amino acids. Together with reference TRBV2 and TRBJ1-4, the CDR3 gives the full variable domain: EPEVTQTPSHQVTQMGQEVILRCVPISNHLYFYWYRQILGQKVEFLVSFYNNEISEKSEIFDDQFSVERPDGSNFTLKIRSTKLEDSAMYFCAIGRGAGEKLFFGSGTQLSVL.

The V and J genes are TRBV5-4 and TRBJ2-5, with 11 nucleotides matching TRBD2. This CDR3 spans 18 amino acids. Germline-derived CDR1 and CDR2 are SGHNT and YYREEE (reference sequence). Unmatched junction bases numbered 11, after V lost 0 bases and J lost 4 bases. CDR3 region: CASSLEGGSGRAGETQYF. The CDR3 nucleotides read TGTGCCAGCAGCTTGGAGGGCGGTAGCGGGAGGGCCGGAGAGACCCAGTACTTC.

This rearrangement joins TRBV4-1 to TRBJ2-3; 12 nucleotides line up with TRBD2. In germline, CDR1 is MGHRA, CDR2 YSYEKL. CDR3 length: 18 amino acids. With 1 base clipped from V and 3 bases from J, the junction kept 8 bases outside the gene matches. In DNA form, the CDR3 reads TGCGCCAGCAGCCAAGGAGATCTCACTAGCGGGAGGACAGATACGCAGTATTTT. This codes for CASSQGDLTSGRTDTQYF.

The V call is TRBV11-2, the J call TRBJ1-6; 9 nucleotides match TRBD1. The CDR3 is made up of 15 amino acids. Germline-derived CDR1 and CDR2 are SGHAT and FQNNGV. V lost 5 bases to trimming and J lost 6 bases; unmatched junction nucleotides: 5. The CDR3 nucleotides are TGTGCCAGCAGCCAACAGGGGGCCAGTAATTCACCCCTCCACTTT. The encoded protein is CASSQQGASNSPLHF.

To note about this clone: Other DNA sequences from this sample encode an identical CDR3 as well. The chain combines TRBV7-8 with TRBJ1-1, with 7 bases identical to TRBD1. The V segment lost 1 base and the J segment 4 bases; nucleotides outside the gene matches: 0. Germline CDR1 reads SGHVS; CDR2 reads FQNEAQ. CDR3 length equals 13 residues. The CDR3 sequence: CASSLDRGTEAFF. Here the CDR3 DNA reads TGTGCCAGCAGCTTAGACAGGGGCACTGAAGCTTTCTTT.

The chain couples TRBV29-1 to TRBJ1-3, with 10 bases identical to TRBD1. V gave up 6 bases and J gave up 2 bases; unmatched junction bases: 1. Per the germline V gene, CDR1 is SQVTM and CDR2 is ANQGSEA. This CDR3 contains 13 residues. CDR3 protein: CSVGQGAGNTIYF. Written as DNA, the CDR3 is TGCAGCGTAGGACAGGGGGCTGGAAACACCATATATTTT.

The chain couples TRBV11-2 to TRBJ2-7, with TRBD2 identical over 10 bases. The germline V gene has CDR1 SGHAT and CDR2 FQNNGV. The CDR3 sequence is 14 residues long. V lost 6 bases, J lost 1 base, and 3 bases stayed unmatched. The CDR3 protein is CASRGLAASYEQYF. CDR3 in DNA: TGTGCCAGCAGAGGACTAGCGGCTTCCTACGAGCAGTACTTC.

J is TRBJ1-1 and V is TRBV5-1; no clear D. This CDR3 contains 16 residues. Trimming pared 3 bases from V and 1 base from J, leaving 16 bases between. The germline V gene has CDR1 SGHRS and CDR2 YFSETQ. The CDR3 protein is CASSYSGPRANTEAFF. In DNA form, the CDR3 reads TGCGCCAGCAGCTACTCGGGCCCGAGGGCGAACACTGAAGCTTTCTTT.

J is TRBJ2-5 and V is TRBV28; 10 bases line up with TRBD2. The V gene's germline CDR1 is MDHEN and CDR2 SYDVKM. The V and J ends lost 2 bases and 5 bases, in that order; junction bases with no gene match: 8. This CDR3 region has 16 residues. CDR3 in DNA: TGTGCCAGCAGTTTAGCCCTAGCGGGAGTAGGTGAGACCCAGTACTTC. Translating gives CASSLALAGVGETQYF. The full variable domain, its missing parts supplied by reference TRBV28 and TRBJ2-5, is DVKVTQSSRYLVKRTGEKVFLECVQDMDHENMFWYRQDPGLGLRLIYFSYDVKMKEKGDIPEGYSVSREKKERFSLILESASTNQTSMYLCASSLALAGVGETQYFGPGTRLLVL.

The chain links TRBV2 to TRBJ1-5, with 9 bases aligning to TRBD1. Germline CDR1 reads SNHLY; CDR2 reads FYNNEI. The length of the CDR3 is 15 residues. With 5 bases clipped from V and 11 bases from J, the junction kept 13 bases outside the gene matches. The CDR3 DNA is TGTGCCAGCAGTTCCGACAGGGGGTACTTCGAGACCCAGCATTTT. Its protein product is CASSSDRGYFETQHF.

This chain links TRBV10-2 with TRBJ2-7; TRBD1 agrees at 9 bases. CDR3 length: 14 residues. V gave up 9 bases and J gave up 2 bases; unmatched junction bases: 8. Germline V gives CDR1 WSHSY, CDR2 SAAADI. The CDR3 nucleotides are TGCGCCAGTCAGTCCCGGGACAGGGCCTACGAGCAGTACTTC. It yields the protein CASQSRDRAYEQYF.

This clone was recorded a few times. The V call is TRBV5-1, the J call TRBJ1-1; TRBD1 matches at 7 bases. The CDR3 is 15 amino acids. Looked up from germline, CDR1 is SGHRS and CDR2 is YFSETQ. V dropped 4 bases and J dropped 2; count of bases not matched to a gene: 8. As DNA, the CDR3 is TGCGCCAGCAGCCCGCGGGACAGTGTCAACACTGAAGCTTTCTTT. This translates into CASSPRDSVNTEAFF.

The table lists this clone with a count of one. The chain couples TRBV10-3 to TRBJ1-6, with 10 bases lining up with TRBD1. Germline CDR1 is ENHRY and CDR2 is SYGVKD. Losses at the gene ends were 6 bases for V and 5 bases for J; bases not matched to a gene: 4. This CDR3 region has 15 residues. This CDR3 is CAIRDGTGDNSPLHF. The CDR3 DNA follows: TGTGCCATCAGAGACGGGACAGGGGATAATTCACCCCTCCACTTT.

This clone is a singleton in its sample. The chain carries TRBV5-8 and TRBJ2-7, with D perhaps matching TRBD2 (6 bases). Germline V gene lookup returns CDR1 SGHTS and CDR2 YDEGEE. CDR3 size: 15 residues. Trimming shortened V by 0 bases and J by 2 bases, and 12 bases separated the two germline ends. The chain's CDR3 is CASSLARGEAYEQYF. CDR3 nucleotide sequence: TGTGCCAGCAGCTTGGCGAGAGGGGAGGCCTACGAGCAGTACTTC.

Concerning this clone: This sample also contains other DNA sequences that code for the same CDR3. CDR3 region: CSVETSGSTDTQYF. In DNA form, the CDR3 reads TGCAGCGTTGAGACTAGCGGAAGCACAGATACGCAGTATTTT. This chain joins TRBV29-1 and TRBJ2-3, with 9 bases that match TRBD2. Germline V gives CDR1 SQVTM, CDR2 ANQGSEA. CDR3 length equals 14 residues. Trimming cost V 3 bases and J 0 bases; bases outside gene matches: 1.

The V and J genes are TRBV21-1 and TRBJ2-2; no DNA check was done on the table's D call, TRBD2. TRBV21-1 represents a pseudogene. This CDR3 has 13 residues. The CDR3 region has the DNA TGTGCCAGCCAACGAGGGAGGGCCGGGGAGCTGTTTTTT. Translated: CASQRGRAGELFF.

V gene TRBV10-3 combines with J gene TRBJ2-7, with 9 positions matching TRBD2. This CDR3 contains 14 residues. V lost 6 bases to trimming and J lost 1 base; unmatched junction nucleotides: 4. CDR1 and CDR2 (germline): ENHRY, SYGVKD. CDR3 nucleotide sequence: TGTGCCATCAGCCAGACTAGCGGTTCCTACGAGCAGTACTTC. It yields the protein CAISQTSGSYEQYF.

The table lists this clone with a few counts. The DNA of the CDR3 is TGTGCCAGCAGCGTAGCGGGACTAGGAGGGGACGAGCAGTACTTC. Translating it yields CASSVAGLGGDEQYF. This chain connects TRBV9 to TRBJ2-7, with TRBD2 matching 8 bases. The germline CDR1 and CDR2 sequences are SGDLS and YYNGEE. With V trimmed by 0 bases and J by 5 bases, 7 bases remained unmatched. This CDR3 spans 15 amino acids.

The chain is built from TRBV11-2 and TRBJ2-3; D unclear. CDR1 SGHAT and CDR2 FQNNGV come from the germline V gene. This CDR3 comprises 13 residues. The ends were cut back, 1 base at V and 6 bases at J, with 8 bases in the middle. The CDR3 region has the DNA TGTGCCAGCAGCTTAGGCCAGATGGATACGCAGTATTTT. Amino acid sequence: CASSLGQMDTQYF.

This chain uses TRBV27 with TRBJ1-6; the D gene is possibly TRBD1 (5 bases). The CDR3 is 16 residues long. Germline CDR1 reads MNHEY; CDR2 reads SMNVEV (reference sequence). V was trimmed by 0 bases and J by 0 bases, leaving 6 bases between them. CDR3 bases: TGTGCCAGCAGTTTATCCCAGGGCTCCTATAATTCACCCCTCCACTTT. It is translated as CASSLSQGSYNSPLHF.

The rearrangement joins TRBV19 to TRBJ2-7; possibly TRBD1 for D (6 bases). This CDR3 is built from 14 residues. Trimming left V 6 bases short and J 0 bases short, with 12 bases between. CDR1 and CDR2 from the germline V gene are LNHDA and SQIVND (reference sequence). CDR3 amino acids: CASSTQGSSYEQYF. The CDR3 bases are TGTGCCAGTAGCACCCAGGGGAGCTCCTACGAGCAGTACTTC.

This sequence joins TRBV7-6 and TRBJ2-1; D not certain. This CDR3 has 15 residues. Germline values: CDR1 SGHVS, CDR2 FNYEAQ. V lost 2 bases to trimming and J lost 2 bases, with 10 bases between them. The CDR3 nucleotides read TGTGCCAGCAGCTTAAGAACGGGTCCCTACAATGAGCAGTTCTTC. As protein: CASSLRTGPYNEQFF. The variable domain in full, completed from reference TRBV7-6 and TRBJ2-1, reads GAGVSQSPRYKVTKRGQDVALRCDPISGHVSLYWYRQALGQGPEFLTYFNYEAQQDKSGLPNDRFSAERPEGSISTLTIQRTEQRDSAMYRCASSLRTGPYNEQFFGPGTRLTVL.

J is TRBJ2-7 and V is TRBV11-2; D is perhaps TRBD1 (6 bases). V was cut by 7 bases and J by 0 bases, with 25 bases left in between. The CDR3 is made up of 18 amino acids. The germline CDR1 and CDR2 sequences are SGHAT and FQNNGV. The CDR3 DNA reads TGTGCCAGCACCCACCGCCAGGCAGGGGCCTCGATCTCCTACGAGCAGTACTTC. This sequence encodes CASTHRQAGASISYEQYF.

The chain employs TRBV24-1 and TRBJ2-5; 7 nucleotides match TRBD1. Trimming at V came to 1 base and at J to 2 bases, leaving 6 bases not matched to a gene. This CDR3 is 16 amino acids long. The germline V gene has CDR1 KGHDR and CDR2 SFDVKD. CDR3 sequence (DNA): TGTGCCACCAGTGATTTAGGAACGGGACAGCAAGAGACCCAGTACTTC. Translation: CATSDLGTGQQETQYF.

V and J are TRBV2 and TRBJ2-1, with D possibly being TRBD2 (5 bases). The CDR3 is 15 residues long. Trimming left V 5 bases short and J 0 bases short, with 11 bases between. Germline lookup yields CDR1 SNHLY and CDR2 FYNNEI. The CDR3 sequence: CASSISVLSYNEQFF. The CDR3, as DNA: TGTGCCAGCAGTATTAGCGTCCTCTCCTACAATGAGCAGTTCTTC.

The chain carries TRBV7-6 and TRBJ2-1; 12 bases match TRBD2. The CDR3 extends over 19 amino acids. The V segment lost 2 bases and the J segment 6 bases; nucleotides outside the gene matches: 14. Germline CDR1 SGHVS, CDR2 FNYEAQ. The CDR3 protein is CASSLIRPMASGRGNEQFF. The CDR3, as DNA: TGTGCCAGCAGCTTAATTAGGCCCATGGCTAGCGGGAGGGGCAATGAGCAGTTCTTC.